This T cell receptor beta chain is from a study of control samples from healthy donors and cancer patients. Germline CDR1 SGDLS, CDR2 YYNGEE. This CDR3 is 15 amino acids long. With V trimmed by 3 bases and J by 6 bases, 7 bases remained unmatched. The protocol was immunoSEQ multiplex PCR, while the TCRdb copy is restricted to in-frame clones and leaves out a portion. The sample comprises around 190,000 clones, around nine tenths of which are singletons, and approximately 1.5% rests with the top ten. The chain is built from TRBV9 and TRBJ1-5; 9 positions match TRBD1. Specimen: blood. This clonotype originated in a man aged 30 to 39 in good health. The CDR3 sequence is CASSAGGQGTQPQHF. The CDR3 DNA follows: TGTGCCAGCAGCGCGGGGGGACAGGGTACTCAGCCCCAGCATTTT.